The clone carrying this T cell receptor beta chain was seen a single time. The data stem from a study of shared clonotypes between healthy human individuals. Across the whole study: In total, the donors were a couple of women and a few men aged 18 to 49.

When replicate PCRs were run on unsorted PBMC, they used around 290 ng DNA, tens of thousands of T cell genomes. Authors' data handling: Because ImmunoSEQ provided only junction sequences with no quality scores, the filtering differed. The data were produced by immunoSEQ multiplex PCR, yet TCRdb's version contains in-frame clones alone and is incomplete. V and J calls plus clone size are reproduced from that table; the DNA served to infer D and trimming. The repertoire has about 470,000 clones, 79% of them found once; the top ten carry around 13%. The CDR3 spans 16 residues. Looked up from germline, CDR1 is SGHAT and CDR2 is FQDESV (reference sequence). Trimming at V came to 4 bases and at J to 0 bases, leaving 5 bases not matched to a gene.

The receptor's source is a woman between 35 and 50 years old in good health. Some clones in this sample may be carry-over from other donors' samples. The chain is built from TRBV11-1 and TRBJ2-2, with TRBD2 matching over 7 bases. Sequencing was performed on PBMCs. For the CDR3, the DNA is TGTGCCAGCAGCTGGAAGGGAGGGGCGAACACCGGGGAGCTGTTTTTT. Translation: CASSWKGGANTGELFF.